The clone carrying this T cell receptor (beta chain) was detected only a few times. In the PCR, 60 Vbeta and 13 Jbeta primers were used. Method: immunoSEQ multiplex PCR; TCRdb's copy keeps in-frame clones and lacks some. This table holds some 200,000 clones, approximately 70% found once. The sample comes from a study of cytomegalovirus exposure and HLA in healthy donors. The CDR3 runs 15 residues. J lost 1 base, V lost 5 bases, and 5 bases had no gene match. Germline V gene lookup returns CDR1 SGHTA and CDR2 FQGNSA. This receptor was taken from a woman under 40 in good health and CMV-seronegative. The V gene is TRBV7-2, the J gene TRBJ2-3, with 8 bases that match TRBD2. Sequencing was carried out using PBMCs. The CDR3 DNA follows: TGTGCCAGCAGCCCCAGCGGGAGCGGCACAGATACGCAGTATTTT. This sequence encodes CASSPSGSGTDTQYF.